By share, the clone carrying this TCR beta chain counts as medium-sized. Trimming took 0 bases from V and 1 from J, leaving 10 bases between them. Germline V gene data show CDR1 as MGHRA and CDR2 as YSYEKL. This CDR3 region has 15 residues. The data belong to a study of graft-versus-host responses after intestinal transplantation. The assay was immunoSEQ multiplex PCR, and TCRdb's table has in-frame clones only and misses some. The sample contains approximately 13,000 clones, around 30% of which appear only once. There were some 200,000 CFSE-labeled responder cells plated together with some 200,000 irradiated, violet-dye-labeled stimulator cells.

The starting material was alloreactive CD8+ T cells from a mixed lymphocyte reaction culture, obtained before intestinal transplant. Subset meaning: CFSE-low proliferating T cells sorted from approximately 6-day pre-transplant mixed lymphocyte reaction (GvH or HvG direction). The clonotype was recovered from a human patient who received an intestinal transplant. J is TRBJ2-7 and V is TRBV4-1, with D unresolved. The CDR3: CASSQDLPESYEQYF. CDR3 in DNA: TGCGCCAGCAGCCAAGATTTACCCGAATCCTACGAGCAGTACTTC.